This TCR beta chain was captured by sequencing in a study of lymphopenia after photon versus proton radiotherapy (dated by TCRdb to about 2019). Broadly, across the study: Photon and proton radiation therapy were compared by the study for their immunological effects in patients with gastrointestinal tumors who developed high-grade lymphopenia. The cohort included more than 15 patients with gastrointestinal tumors who developed lymphopenia after receiving either photon or proton therapy. The goal of the study was to characterize the differences between the two radiation modalities in how they affect the immune system.

CDR1 and CDR2, per the germline V gene, are KGHSH and LQKENI. V is pared back by 5 bases and J by 0 bases, with 10 bases lying between the germline termini. The CDR3 holds 15 amino acids from the cysteine to the phenylalanine. The read is trimmed to its CDR3 DNA, 45 bases read in frame from base 1. The library was generated by the immunoSEQ multiplex PCR assay. Deep sequencing of rearranged TCR beta loci, alongside multiparametric flow cytometry, was used to profile T cell repertoires. TCRdb's version of the immuneACCESS table is confined to in-frame rearrangements and falls short of the full clone set. An unresolved V gene accounts for under half of the shortfall where checked; the remainder is of unknown origin. The sample records under 20,000 clones, around nine tenths of which are singletons. The top ten hold about 9.1% of the sample. Summary of the overall study and its limitations: During treatment, patients who received photon therapy lost naive T cells and TCR diversity and gained effector/memory populations, whereas patients who received proton therapy remained relatively stable. The survival association was assessed only in patients who died, and the authors presented better survival with proton therapy as a possibility rather than a demonstrated result. After the lymphocyte count nadir, photon-treated repertoires showed oligoclonal expansion, especially of CD8+ Temra cells, which drove the drop in diversity. Among patients across the cohort who died, overall survival time showed an inverse correlation with a larger post-nadir drop in TCR diversity.

As to this clone: The specificity of this receptor is unknown. No per-base quality is available; no much larger clone lies one base away.

The clonotype originates from a man between 65 and 85 years old with pancreatic cancer. The starting material was peripheral blood, obtained from a patient treated with proton-based radiotherapy. The V and J segments used are TRBV18 and TRBJ1-4; D gene: possibly TRBD1, on 6 matching bases. The DNA sequence is TGTGCCAGCTCAATACAGGGATCAACTAATGAAAAACTGTTTTTT. It translates as CASSIQGSTNEKLFF.